This T cell receptor (beta chain) was profiled in a study of shared T cell receptors in the human thymus. The CDR3 is 15 amino acids. Germline CDR1 SGHDN, CDR2 FVKESK. Trimming pared 4 bases from V and 2 bases from J, leaving 14 bases between. Only in-frame clones appear in the TCRdb table, and some are missing; sequencing was by immunoSEQ multiplex PCR. The data contain hundreds of thousands of clones, around 87% of them singletons. The data were also submitted as part of a second study, on human thymus T cells. Turning to that study: The donor group consisted of healthy Finnish infants who were having corrective surgery for congenital heart defects. Corrective heart surgery yielded resections, and these provided the thymus tissue. Repertoires from thymus and blood appeared to show biased V and J gene usage. Related research described thymic repertoires that were highly overlapping among unrelated individuals.

The sequenced sample consisted of thymocytes. This chain uses TRBV14 with TRBJ2-5; a possible D gene is TRBD2 (6 bases). This sequence originates from a boy less than two years old with a congenital heart defect. CDR3 DNA sequence: TGTGCCAGCAGCCTCCTCACGGGGGATCAAGAGACCCAGTACTTC. Its translation is CASSLLTGDQETQYF.